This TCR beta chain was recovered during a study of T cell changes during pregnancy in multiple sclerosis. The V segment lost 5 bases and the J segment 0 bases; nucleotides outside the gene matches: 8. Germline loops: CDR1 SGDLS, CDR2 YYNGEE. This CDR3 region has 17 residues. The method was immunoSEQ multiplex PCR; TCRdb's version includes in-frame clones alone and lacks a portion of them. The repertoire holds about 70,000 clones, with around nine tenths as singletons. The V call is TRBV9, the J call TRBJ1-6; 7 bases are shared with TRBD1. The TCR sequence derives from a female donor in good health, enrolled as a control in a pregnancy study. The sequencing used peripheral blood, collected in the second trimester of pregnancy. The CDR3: CASSPTGQSSYNSPLHF. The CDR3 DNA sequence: TGTGCCAGCAGTCCCACGGGACAGAGCTCCTATAATTCACCCCTCCACTTT.